This T cell receptor beta chain stems from a study of shared clonotypes between healthy human individuals. This clone was observed a handful of times. Its antigen is undetermined. Original handling: ImmunoSEQ sequences covered only the junction and lacked quality scores; filtering therefore differed. Clones were sequenced by immunoSEQ multiplex PCR, and TCRdb holds only the in-frame ones, with some missing. Clone size and the V and J calls come from that table; the DNA yielded D and trimming. Of hundreds of thousands of clones in the sample, about two thirds were seen once. Regarding the study as a whole: Among several donors, roughly 5.4% of naive CD4 clonotypes were found in common.

This clonotype was sampled from a woman in her 30s in good health. Sequenced: memory CD4+ T cells sorted from blood. Subset meaning: CD45RA-negative fraction.

In DNA form, the CDR3 reads TGTGCCAGCAGCCAAGATGGGCTAGCGGGAGGGTCCTTCTCCTACGAGCAGTACTTC. It codes for CASSQDGLAGGSFSYEQYF. V is TRBV4-2 and J is TRBJ2-7; TRBD2 aligns across 12 bases. This CDR3 has 19 residues. CDR1 LGHNA and CDR2 YNFKEQ come from the germline V gene. With V trimmed by 0 bases and J by 0 bases, 9 bases remained unmatched.